A selection of T cell receptor beta chains follows, all from one sample in a study of lung T cells in sarcoidosis with Löfgren's syndrome. TCRdb independently ran MiXCR on the reads; one entry per CDR3 protein. The sample shows just under 20,000 distinct CDR3 sequences, roughly 20% of them seen only once. Sequenced material: CD4+ T cells from PBMCs. The origin of the receptors is a human donor with sarcoidosis (Löfgren's syndrome or another form), or a control subject (not recorded which). Both conserved end residues are part of each CDR3. The order of the fields is clone size, D gene, V gene, J gene, CDR3 length, CDR3 DNA, CDR3 protein. The D gene is left open where the match is weak. Only some rows state a clone size, as once, few, many or a class for expanded clones.

many	TRBD2	TRBV12-3/TRBV12-4	TRBJ2-3	17	TGTGCCAGCAACCATCTTTTTAGCGGGGGATACACAGATACGCAGTATTTT	CASNHLFSGGYTDTQYF
many	NA	TRBV7-7	TRBJ2-3	14	TGTGCCAGCAGCTTAGCGCCGGGCACAGATACGCAGTATTTT	CASSLAPGTDTQYF
many	TRBD2	TRBV4-2	TRBJ2-1	17	TGTGCCAGCAGCCAAGATCCAGAAGCGGGAGGGCCCAATGAGCAGTTCTTC	CASSQDPEAGGPNEQFF
many	NA	TRBV28	TRBJ1-3	15	TGTGCCAGCAGTTACCCAGGGGCATCTGGAAACACCATATATTTT	CASSYPGASGNTIYF
once	NA	TRBV20-1	TRBJ1-2	14	TGCAGTGACACAATCCCCCCGTTTAACTATGGCTACACCTTC	CSDTIPPFNYGYTF
many	NA	TRBV15	TRBJ2-5	13	TGTGCCACCAGCAGAGAGGGGAAAGAGACCCAGTACTTC	CATSREGKETQYF
many	NA	TRBV28	TRBJ2-1	16	TGTGCCAGCAGTTTATGGGACAGCAACCCCTACAATGAGCAGTTCTTC	CASSLWDSNPYNEQFF
many	NA	TRBV12-3/TRBV12-4	TRBJ2-3	13	TGTGCCAGCAGTTGGTACAGCACAGATACGCAGTATTTT	CASSWYSTDTQYF
medium-sized	TRBD1	TRBV4-2	TRBJ1-1	16	TGTGCCAGCAGCCAAGAACCGCAGGGGGCGAACACTGAAGCTTTCTTT	CASSQEPQGANTEAFF
many	NA	TRBV4-3	TRBJ2-5	13	TGCGCCAGCAGCCGACAGGCCCAAGAGACCCAGTACTTC	CASSRQAQETQYF
NA	NA	TRBV7-6	TRBJ2-7	12	TGTACCAGCAGCCGGGCTGACTACGAGCAGTACTTC	CTSSRADYEQYF
NA	NA	TRBV9	TRBJ2-3	12	TGTGCCAGCAGCGTAGACGCAGATACGCAGTATTTT	CASSVDADTQYF
NA	NA	TRBV25-1	TRBJ2-5	14	TGCGCCAGCAGTGATCGGAGTAACCAAGATACCCAGCACTTC	CASSDRSNQDTQHF
many	NA	TRBV12-3/TRBV12-4	TRBJ1-1	14	TGTGCCACAGCCCCGGGACGGATAAACACTGAAGCTTTCTTT	CATAPGRINTEAFF
many	TRBD1	TRBV24-1	TRBJ1-5	15	TGTGCCACCAGTGCCGGGGACAGGGGGAACCAGCCCCAGCATTTT	CATSAGDRGNQPQHF
many	NA	TRBV25-1	TRBJ1-5	17	TGTGCCAGCAGTGAATATTGGTCAGAACCTAGCAGTCAGCCCCAGCATTTT	CASSEYWSEPSSQPQHF
medium-sized	NA	TRBV20-1	TRBJ2-1	16	TGCAGTGCTAGAGAGTTTAGCAGGAGATTTCGGAATGAGCAGTTCTTC	CSAREFSRRFRNEQFF
many	NA	TRBV19	TRBJ1-3	15	TGTGCCAGTAGTATTGGCGGGGGTGGTGGAAACACCATATATTTT	CASSIGGGGGNTIYF
NA	TRBD2	TRBV20-1	TRBJ2-3	16	TGCAGTGCCTCAAAAGGACTAGTGGGAAACACAGATACGCAGTATTTT	CSASKGLVGNTDTQYF
many	NA	TRBV12-3/TRBV12-4	TRBJ2-5	15	TGTGCCAGCAGTTTAGGGTTTGGAAACCAAGAGACCCAGTACTTC	CASSLGFGNQETQYF
NA	NA	TRBV30	TRBJ1-3	10	TGTGCCTGGAGTGGACAGAACGTATATTTT	CAWSGQNVYF
many	NA	TRBV28	TRBJ2-7	14	TGTGCCAGCAGTCCGAGGACAACCGCCTACGAGCAGTACTTC	CASSPRTTAYEQYF
many	TRBD2	TRBV29-1	TRBJ2-2	19	TGCAGCGTTGGTCCTAAACCGGGACTAGCGGGATCAAACACCGGGGAGCTGTTTTTT	CSVGPKPGLAGSNTGELFF
many	TRBD1	TRBV7-9	TRBJ1-1	15	TGTGCCAGCAGCCGCGATGGGACAGAGGCCACTGAAGCTTTCTTT	CASSRDGTEATEAFF
NA	NA	TRBV2	TRBJ2-7	11	TGTGCCAGCAGTGAAATACTCGAGCAGTACTTC	CASSEILEQYF
many	NA	TRBV10-1	TRBJ2-5	16	TGCGCCAGCAGTGAAGCTTCGGAGGGGCCGAGAGAGACCCAGTACTTC	CASSEASEGPRETQYF
few	NA	TRBV29-1	TRBJ2-1	12	TGCAGCGCGGGACAACGATACAATGAGCAGTTCTTC	CSAGQRYNEQFF
many	NA	TRBV5-1	TRBJ2-5	13	TGCGCCAGCAGCTCCGGACTAGGGGGGACCCAGTACTTC	CASSSGLGGTQYF
medium-sized	NA	TRBV6-1	TRBJ1-3	15	TGTGCCAGCAGACCCCATCAGCCCTCTGGAAACACCATATATTTT	CASRPHQPSGNTIYF